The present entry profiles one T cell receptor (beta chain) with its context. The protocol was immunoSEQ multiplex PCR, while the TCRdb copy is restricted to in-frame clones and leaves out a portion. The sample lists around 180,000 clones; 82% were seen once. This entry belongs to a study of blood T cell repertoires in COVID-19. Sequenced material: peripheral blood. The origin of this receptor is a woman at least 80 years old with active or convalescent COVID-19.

DNA for the CDR3: TGTGCCAGCAGCCAGTACTCTAGCGCAGAGACCCAGTACTTC. Translating it yields CASSQYSSAETQYF. The chain links TRBV3-1 (or the pseudogene TRBV3-2) to TRBJ2-5; D might be TRBD2 (6 bases). V dropped 3 bases and J dropped 4 bases, with 12 bases sitting between them. Germline loops: CDR1 LGHDT, CDR2 YNNKEL (reference sequence). The CDR3 extends over 14 amino acids.